This T cell receptor beta chain was identified in a study of control samples from healthy donors and cancer patients. This CDR3 is 13 amino acids long. The V and J ends lost 2 bases and 4 bases, in that order; junction bases with no gene match: 2. Germline CDR1 is SGHNT and CDR2 is YYREEE (reference sequence). Produced via immunoSEQ multiplex PCR; TCRdb's table is partial and in-frame only. Of about 150,000 clones detected, roughly 88% appear once; the ten largest clones hold over 1.5%. The sample was blood. The TCR originated in a man aged 18 to 35 in good health. This rearrangement joins TRBV5-4 to TRBJ1-2; the match to TRBD1 covers 7 bases. The CDR3 DNA reads as TGTGCCAGCAGCTTATACAGGGGCTATGGCTACACCTTC. Its protein product is CASSLYRGYGYTF.